The source of this TCR beta chain is a study of identical twins (dated by TCRdb to 2015 to 2016). Context from the whole study: To test whether fetal clonotypes persist, this study deep-sequenced TCR alpha and beta repertoires from monozygotic twins, from unrelated adults of various ages, and from cord blood. Replicate twin experiments were performed at different times using different library preparation protocols to rule out contamination.

Turning to this clonotype: It has no known antigen specificity. A clone one base away is much larger, so this may be a read error.

The protocol used for the library was 5' RACE. This sample was sequenced with an Illumina HiSeq 2000. A universal primer binding site was introduced by template switching, and a unique molecular identifier was present in the final cDNA, enabling accurate counting of TCR cDNA molecules. Specific primers in the conserved constant-segment region were used to synthesize first-strand cDNA for TCR alpha and beta chains. To control for contamination, every cDNA library carried two barcodes: a SMART-Mk sample barcode plus Illumina barcodes. Two successive PCR steps introduced TruSeq adapter sequences along with Illumina sample barcodes. The Illumina HiSeq platform was used with custom primers to sequence TCR alpha and beta cDNA libraries. Under the source paper's analysis protocol: Raw reads were processed with MiGEC to extract unique molecular identifiers, and MiXCR was used to determine CDR3 positions. For each individual, recombination models were inferred using an EM algorithm with the repgenHMM and IGoR tools. The tcR package in R was used for shared clonotype analysis, with sharing normalized by the product of cloneset sizes. To study raw recombination free of thymic and clonal selection effects, out-of-frame nonproductive sequences were analyzed. Clones were called with MiXCR by TCRdb after fastp trimmed the public reads at Q25, and only in-frame beta chains were retained. Under each unique CDR3 protein, matching rows form one entry showing the most common genes and DNA. TCRdb's processing, not the study's, gives the V and J calls here. The sample data list 520,000 or so distinct CDR3 sequences, and less than 25% of these were observed just once. The ten most abundant clones make up roughly 0.91% of the sample.

All donors were healthy Caucasians. The twin cohort consisted of three pairs of female monozygotic twins, all aged about 18 to 29 years. Positive isolation kits from Invitrogen were used to isolate the CD4+ and CD8+ T cell populations. Study-level results and caveats: Out-of-frame TCR alpha sequences shared between twins showed an excess of low generation-probability sequences compared with coincidental sharing between unrelated individuals. In monozygotic twins, recombination models systematically underestimated out-of-frame TCR alpha sharing, but the models matched the sharing seen between unrelated individuals. Zero-insertion analyses could be partly confounded by invariant T cells such as MAIT and iNKT, although diverse VJ usage argued against such confounding for most clonotypes. Conclusions relied on cross-sectional statistical analysis, since the same donors could not be followed over many years. In beta out-of-frame sequences, excess twin sharing was weaker, because having fewer shared sequences lowered the signal-to-noise ratio. Abundant cord blood beta clonotypes had fewer insertions, young adult naive repertoires showed a similar but weaker trend, and memory repertoires showed no such trend.

CDR1 is given as SGHKS and CDR2 as YYEKEE, both from the germline V gene (reference sequence). There are 15 amino acids in the CDR3, from cysteine to phenylalanine inclusive. Just CDR3 DNA is preserved here, 45 bases in frame from base 1. V drops 4 bases and J drops 0 bases, leaving 11 bases in between. These data also formed part of another study, on T cells expressing NK-cell markers. As described in the second report: Several donors provided sorted CD3+CD56+NKG2C+, CD3+CD56+NKG2C- and CD3+CD56-NKG2C+ T-cell subsets, whose TCR beta-chain repertoires were profiled. Seven of the eight sequenced donors were HCMV-seropositive and one was HCMV-seronegative. In several experiments an anti-gammadeltaTCR antibody was added to restrict sorting to alphabetaTCR-expressing T cells. For roughly 6 donors, the dominant CD3+CD56+NKG2C+ clonotypes were among the top 10 CD8+ clonotypes and accounted for 1.0-7.0% of CD8+ T cells. Those dominant clonotypes were again the most abundant among CD3+CD56-NKG2C+ cells in a few donors, at about 25-65%. It remained unclear whether the expanded NKG2C-expressing T cell clones were specific for HCMV antigens. All eight donors whose samples were sequenced were randomly selected healthy volunteers, three of them men and five women. HCMV-specific IgG was detected in serum with a commercial ELISA kit to determine HCMV serostatus. Reads were demultiplexed and grouped by UMI with MIGEC, and clonotypes were assembled and quantified with MiTCR. To exclude erroneous sequences, only TCR cDNA sequences supported by at least two reads were retained. Downstream repertoire analysis used the tcR package, and clonotypes were matched across fractions by CDR3 nucleotide sequence plus V segment. Antigen specificity was annotated against VDJdb with VDJmatch, allowing one amino acid substitution in CDR3.

The rearranged segments are TRBV5-5 and TRBJ2-1; the D segment could be TRBD2, given 6 matching bases. This sequence originates from a woman between 18 and 29 years old in good health. Sequenced material: CD4+ T cells sorted from blood. The CDR3 protein: CASSPRDFSYNEQFF. The nucleotide sequence reads TGTGCCAGCAGCCCGCGGGACTTCTCCTACAATGAGCAGTTCTTC.